This TCR beta chain was recovered during a study of blood T cell repertoires in COVID-19. Sequencing used immunoSEQ multiplex PCR; TCRdb keeps in-frame clones, though not all of them. The sample shows roughly 41,000 clones, approximately 74% of them seen only once. The V and J ends lost 5 bases and 1 base respectively, with 11 bases between them. Per the germline V gene, CDR1 is LNHDA and CDR2 is SQIVND (reference sequence). The CDR3 runs 14 residues. This TCR was recovered from a man aged 70-80 years with COVID-19, enrolled during active disease. The chain carries TRBV19 and TRBJ1-1, with TRBD1 as a possible D gene (6 bases). Sequenced sample: peripheral blood. In DNA form, the CDR3 reads TGTGCCAGTAGTGACGACAGGAGGAACACTGAAGCTTTCTTT. Protein sequence: CASSDDRRNTEAFF.